What follows is one T cell receptor beta chain and its context. These data belong to a study of Graves' ophthalmopathy and Graves' hyperthyroidism. For repertoire sequencing, the TCR beta CDR3 regions were amplified from RNA transcripts. The workflow started with a first-round RT-PCR run with HTBI primers and then moved on to a second-round multiplex PCR. TCRdb fed the multiplex PCR reads into MiXCR, producing one record per CDR3 protein. The table records almost 750,000 distinct CDR3 sequences, 35% to 50% of them present only once. The CDR3 has 15 amino acids. V was trimmed by 1 base and J by 0 bases, leaving 9 bases between them. Germline loops: CDR1 SQVTM, CDR2 ANQGSEA.

The genes are TRBV29-1 and TRBJ2-2; D gene uncertain. Sequencing was carried out using peripheral blood. This sequence originates from an adult man with Graves' ophthalmopathy. CDR3 nucleotide sequence: TGCAGCGTTGAAGGTGAGACGTCGAACACCGGGGAGCTGTTTTTT. This codes for CSVEGETSNTGELFF.